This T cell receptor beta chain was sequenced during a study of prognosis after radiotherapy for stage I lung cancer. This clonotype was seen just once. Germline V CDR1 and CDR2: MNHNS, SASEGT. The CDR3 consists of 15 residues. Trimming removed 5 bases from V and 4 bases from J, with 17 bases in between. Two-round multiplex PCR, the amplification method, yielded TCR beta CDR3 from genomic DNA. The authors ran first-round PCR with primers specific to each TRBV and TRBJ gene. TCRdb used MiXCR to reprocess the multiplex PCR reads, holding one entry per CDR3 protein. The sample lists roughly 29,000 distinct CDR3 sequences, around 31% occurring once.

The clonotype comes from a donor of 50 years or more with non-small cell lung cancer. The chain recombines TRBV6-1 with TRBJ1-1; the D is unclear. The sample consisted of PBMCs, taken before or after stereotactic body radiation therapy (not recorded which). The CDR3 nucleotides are TGTGCCAGCAGTCCTCGCATTGGACGCGGCACTGAAGCTTTCTTT. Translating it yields CASSPRIGRGTEAFF.